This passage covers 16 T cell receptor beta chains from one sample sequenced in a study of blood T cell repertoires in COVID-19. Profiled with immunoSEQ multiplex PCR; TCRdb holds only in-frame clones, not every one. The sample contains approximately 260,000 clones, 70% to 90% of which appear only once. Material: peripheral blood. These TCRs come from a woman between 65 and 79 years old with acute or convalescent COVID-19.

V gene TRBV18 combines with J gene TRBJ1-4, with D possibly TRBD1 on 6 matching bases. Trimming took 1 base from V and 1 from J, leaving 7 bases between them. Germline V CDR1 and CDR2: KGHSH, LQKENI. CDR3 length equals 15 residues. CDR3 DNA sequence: TGTGCCAGCTCACCACAGGGGGTAACTAATGAAAAACTGTTTTTT. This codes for CASSPQGVTNEKLFF.

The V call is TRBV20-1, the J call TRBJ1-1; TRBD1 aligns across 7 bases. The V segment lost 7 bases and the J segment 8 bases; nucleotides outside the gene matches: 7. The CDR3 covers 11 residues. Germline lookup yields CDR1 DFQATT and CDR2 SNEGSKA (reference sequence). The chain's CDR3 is CSVLGTAEAFF. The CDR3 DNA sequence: TGCAGTGTACTCGGGACAGCAGAAGCTTTCTTT.

CDR3 region: CASSQVVGRKNTEAFF. The CDR3 DNA reads TGCGCCAGCAGCCAAGTAGTGGGCAGGAAAAACACTGAAGCTTTCTTT. The rearrangement links TRBV4-1 to TRBJ1-1, with D unclear. Germline CDR1 is MGHRA and CDR2 is YSYEKL. The CDR3 is 16 amino acids. The ends were cut back, 1 base at V and 2 bases at J, with 14 bases in the middle.

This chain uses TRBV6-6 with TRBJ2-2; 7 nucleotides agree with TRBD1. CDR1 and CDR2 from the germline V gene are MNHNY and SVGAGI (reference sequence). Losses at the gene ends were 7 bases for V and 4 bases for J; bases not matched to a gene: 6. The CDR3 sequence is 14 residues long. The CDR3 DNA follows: TGTGCCAGCAACGGGCCAGGGGGCACCGGGGAGCTGTTTTTT. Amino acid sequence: CASNGPGGTGELFF.

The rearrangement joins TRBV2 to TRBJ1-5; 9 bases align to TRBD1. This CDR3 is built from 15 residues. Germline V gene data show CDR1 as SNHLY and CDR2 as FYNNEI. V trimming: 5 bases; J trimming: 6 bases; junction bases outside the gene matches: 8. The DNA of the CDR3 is TGTGCCAGCAGTCCTGACAGGGGGAGTTCTCAGCCCCAGCATTTT. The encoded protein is CASSPDRGSSQPQHF.

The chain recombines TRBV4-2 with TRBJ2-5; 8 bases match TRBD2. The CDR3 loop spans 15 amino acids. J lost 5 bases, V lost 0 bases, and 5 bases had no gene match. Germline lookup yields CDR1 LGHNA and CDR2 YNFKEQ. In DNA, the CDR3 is TGTGCCAGCAGCCAAGATGGTACGGGGGGGGAGACCCAGTACTTC. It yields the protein CASSQDGTGGETQYF.

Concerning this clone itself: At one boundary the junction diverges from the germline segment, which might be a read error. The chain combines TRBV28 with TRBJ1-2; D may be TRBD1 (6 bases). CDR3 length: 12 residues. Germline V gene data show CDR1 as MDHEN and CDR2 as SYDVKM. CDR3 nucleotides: TGTGCCAGCAGTTTAAGGGACACCTCCTCGATCTTC. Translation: CASSLRDTSSIF.

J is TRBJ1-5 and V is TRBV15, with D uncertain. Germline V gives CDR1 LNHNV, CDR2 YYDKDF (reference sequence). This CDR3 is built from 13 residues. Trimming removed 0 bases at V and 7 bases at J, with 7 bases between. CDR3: CATSRDRGQPQHF. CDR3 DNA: TGTGCCACCAGCAGAGATCGAGGACAGCCCCAGCATTTT.

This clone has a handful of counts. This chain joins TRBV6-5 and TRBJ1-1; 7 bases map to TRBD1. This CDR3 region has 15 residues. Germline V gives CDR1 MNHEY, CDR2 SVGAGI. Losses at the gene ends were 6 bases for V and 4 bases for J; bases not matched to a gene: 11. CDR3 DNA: TGTGCCAGCAGCCGATCGACAGGGCTGGGCACTGAAGCTTTCTTT. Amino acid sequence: CASSRSTGLGTEAFF.

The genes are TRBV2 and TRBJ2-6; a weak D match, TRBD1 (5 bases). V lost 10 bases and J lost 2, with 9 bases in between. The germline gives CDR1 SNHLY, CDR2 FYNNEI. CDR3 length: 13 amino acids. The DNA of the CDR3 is TGTGCCACCGACAGACCTGGGGCCAACGTCCTGACTTTC. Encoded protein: CATDRPGANVLTF. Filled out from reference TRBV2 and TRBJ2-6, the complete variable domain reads EPEVTQTPSHQVTQMGQEVILRCVPISNHLYFYWYRQILGQKVEFLVSFYNNEISEKSEIFDDQFSVERPDGSNFTLKIRSTKLEDSAMYFCATDRPGANVLTFGAGSRLTVL.

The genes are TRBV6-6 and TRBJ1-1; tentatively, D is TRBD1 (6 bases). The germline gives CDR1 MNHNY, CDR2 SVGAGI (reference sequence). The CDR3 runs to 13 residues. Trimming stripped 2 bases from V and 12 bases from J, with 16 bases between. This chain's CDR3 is CASSYPDRIEPFF. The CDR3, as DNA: TGTGCCAGCAGTTACCCGGACAGAATCGAACCTTTCTTT.

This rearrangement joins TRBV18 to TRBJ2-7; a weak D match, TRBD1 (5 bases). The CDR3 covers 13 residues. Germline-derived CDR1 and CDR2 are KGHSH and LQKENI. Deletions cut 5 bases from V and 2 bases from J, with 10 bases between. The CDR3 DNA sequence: TGTGCCAGCTCAACTCAGGGCGCCTACGAGCAGTACTTC. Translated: CASSTQGAYEQYF.

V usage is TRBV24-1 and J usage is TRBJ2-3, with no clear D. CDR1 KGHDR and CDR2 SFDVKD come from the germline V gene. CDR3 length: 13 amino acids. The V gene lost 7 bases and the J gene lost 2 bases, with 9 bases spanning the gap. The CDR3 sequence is CATSDVITDTQYF. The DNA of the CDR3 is TGTGCCACCAGCGATGTTATCACAGATACGCAGTATTTT.

In DNA, the CDR3 is TGTGCCAGCAGCTTGCCCGGCGGAGCTAACTATGGCTACACCTTC. As protein: CASSLPGGANYGYTF. The chain couples TRBV5-4 to TRBJ1-2; no reliable D call. Germline loops: CDR1 SGHNT, CDR2 YYREEE (reference sequence). This CDR3 contains 15 residues. V dropped 1 base and J dropped 0 bases, with 10 bases sitting between them. Drawing the rest from reference TRBV5-4 and TRBJ1-2, the complete variable domain is ETGVTQSPTHLIKTRGQQVTLRCSSQSGHNTVSWYQQALGQGPQFIFQYYREEENGRGNFPPRFSGLQFPNYSSELNVNALELDDSALYLCASSLPGGANYGYTFGSGTRLTVV.

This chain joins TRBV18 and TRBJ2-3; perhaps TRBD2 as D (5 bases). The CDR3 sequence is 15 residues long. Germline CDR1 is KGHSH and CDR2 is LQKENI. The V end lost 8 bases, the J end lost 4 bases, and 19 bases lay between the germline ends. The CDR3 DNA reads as TGTGCCAGCCACGGACCACCCCTGAGGGCAGATACGCAGTATTTT. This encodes CASHGPPLRADTQYF.

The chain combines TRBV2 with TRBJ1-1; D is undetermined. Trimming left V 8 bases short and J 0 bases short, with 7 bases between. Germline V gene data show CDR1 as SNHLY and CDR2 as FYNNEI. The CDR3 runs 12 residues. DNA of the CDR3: TGTGCCAGCCAAGCCTTGAACACTGAAGCTTTCTTT. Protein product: CASQALNTEAFF.